These 21 T cell receptor beta chains were all obtained from the same sample, sequenced in a study of T cells in Graves' hyperthyroidism and ophthalmopathy. Template material for amplifying TCR beta CDR3 regions consisted of RNA transcripts. Using the HTBI primer set, a first-round RT-PCR was run on the TCR CDR3. TCRdb re-derived calls from the multiplex PCR reads in MiXCR, one entry per CDR3 protein. The table lists about 95,000 distinct CDR3 sequences, around 40% of them singletons, with around 9.6% in the top ten. The sequenced sample was peripheral blood or thyroid tissue (not recorded which). The source is a woman aged 30 to 39 with Graves' hyperthyroidism.

This clonotype was counted many times. J is TRBJ2-5 and V is TRBV28; 9 bases are shared with TRBD2. This CDR3 has 15 residues. CDR1 MDHEN and CDR2 SYDVKM come from the germline V gene. The ends lost 6 bases at V and 5 bases at J; junction bases unmatched: 10. The chain's CDR3 is CASSPGTSRMETQYF. In DNA, the CDR3 is TGTGCCAGCAGCCCTGGGACTAGCAGGATGGAGACCCAGTACTTC.

A note on this clonotype: A much bigger clone sits one base away, suggesting this may be a read error. The rearrangement links TRBV20-1 to TRBJ2-3; the match to TRBD2 covers 8 bases. This CDR3 is built from 15 residues. Germline loops: CDR1 DFQATT, CDR2 SNEGSKA (reference sequence). The chain's CDR3 is CSASIAGGGIDTRYF. The CDR3 coding sequence is TGCAGTGCTAGTATCGCGGGAGGAGGGATAGATACGCGGTATTTT.

Ten or more counts support this clonotype. The chain recombines TRBV5-1 with TRBJ2-5, with 10 bases lining up with TRBD1. Trimming removed 4 bases from V and 3 bases from J; junction bases left unmatched: 3. CDR3 length: 14 amino acids. Germline-derived CDR1 and CDR2 are SGHRS and YFSETQ. The CDR3 coding sequence is TGCGCCAGCAGCACCGGGACAGGGGAAGAGACCCAGTACTTC. Amino acids: CASSTGTGEETQYF.

This clonotype was counted many times. This may arise from a read error, as a much more abundant clone is one base away. The gene calls are TRBV15 and TRBJ2-2; D may match TRBD1 or TRBD2 (5 bases each). CDR3 size: 12 residues. The germline gives CDR1 LNHNV, CDR2 YYDKDF (reference sequence). The CDR3 protein is CATRVSTGALFF. The CDR3 coding sequence is TGTGCCACCAGGGTTTCCACCGGGGCGCTGTTTTTT.

Ten or more counts support this clonotype. The chain couples TRBV6-6 to TRBJ1-3, with D perhaps TRBD1 (6 bases). The germline CDR1 and CDR2 sequences are MNHNY and SVGAGI (reference sequence). This CDR3 spans 12 amino acids. The ends were cut back, 8 bases at V and 2 bases at J, with 7 bases in the middle. DNA for the CDR3: TGTGCCAGCCGGGACACTGGAAACACCATATATTTT. Its protein product is CASRDTGNTIYF.

Points on this clonotype: This likely comes from a read error, as the CDR3 has no conserved phenylalanine or tryptophan at its end. CDR3 bases: TGTGCCAGCACTCCAGCGGGAGATTCACCCCTCCACCTT. As protein: CASTPAGDSPLHL. The genes are TRBV7-1 and TRBJ1-6, with D unclear. TRBV7-1 is reported as an ORF; its role is uncertain. This CDR3 comprises 13 residues. Trimming pared 7 bases from V and 8 bases from J, leaving 12 bases between.

In its sample, this clonotype was seen many times. J is TRBJ1-6 and V is TRBV6-5; TRBD1 matches 10 bases. The CDR3 has 19 residues. J gave up 0 bases and V 5 bases, and 10 bases lay outside the gene matches. The germline V gene encodes CDR1 MNHEY and CDR2 SVGAGI. CDR3 sequence (DNA): TGTGCCAGCAGTGACAGGGGGCGAGCTTGGGACTCCTATAATTCACCCCTCCACTTT. This encodes CASSDRGRAWDSYNSPLHF.

This clonotype appeared many times. V is TRBV9 and J is TRBJ2-7, with D uncertain. Trimming took off 0 bases at V and 2 bases at J, with 12 bases between the two ends. Germline V gene data show CDR1 as SGDLS and CDR2 as YYNGEE. This CDR3 comprises 15 residues. The CDR3, as DNA: TGTGCCAGCAGCGTAGGGTCCGGGTATACCTACGAGCAGTACTTC. Residues: CASSVGSGYTYEQYF.

This clonotype was seen ten or more times. The chain links TRBV7-9 to TRBJ1-2; D gene uncertain. The germline V gene encodes CDR1 SEHNR and CDR2 FQNEAQ (reference sequence). The V and J ends lost 5 bases and 1 base respectively, with 17 bases between them. The CDR3 length is 16 residues. CDR3 amino acids: CASSPLDLPVNYGYTF. The CDR3, as DNA: TGTGCCAGCAGCCCCCTCGACTTGCCAGTTAACTATGGCTACACCTTC.

This clonotype was observed a handful of times. A read error is possible here, since a much larger clone lies one base away. The chain links TRBV13 to TRBJ1-1, with D uncertain. Germline values: CDR1 PRHDT, CDR2 FYEKMQ (reference sequence). V was pared by 5 bases and J by 1 base, with 14 bases between. CDR3 length: 15 residues. Written as DNA, the CDR3 is TGTGCCAGCAGCAAAACAACGACTGGGAACACTGAAGCTTTCTTT. Translated: CASSKTTTGNTEAFF.

V is TRBV5-1 and J is TRBJ1-1, with no clear D. Trimming left V 0 bases short and J 3 bases short, with 6 bases between. CDR3 size: 13 residues. The germline CDR1 and CDR2 sequences are SGHRS and YFSETQ. CDR3 region: CASSLGQDTEAFF. As DNA, the CDR3 is TGCGCCAGCAGCTTGGGGCAGGACACTGAAGCTTTCTTT.

This clonotype was detected only once. This chain links TRBV15 with TRBJ1-4; the match to TRBD1 covers 7 bases. The CDR3 consists of 15 residues. Germline trimming cut 3 bases from V and 3 bases from J; bases unmatched to any gene: 4. The germline V gene encodes CDR1 LNHNV and CDR2 YYDKDF (reference sequence). The chain's CDR3 is CATSSSTGANEKLFF. The CDR3 DNA reads as TGTGCCACCAGCAGTTCCACAGGGGCTAATGAAAAACTGTTTTTT.

The V call is TRBV12-3 or TRBV12-4, the J call TRBJ1-3; D unresolved. The CDR3 totals 16 residues. Trimming removed 3 bases at V and 0 bases at J, with 12 bases between. The CDR3 region is CASSFGKGFSGNTIYF. CDR3 bases: TGTGCCAGCAGTTTTGGGAAAGGCTTCTCTGGAAACACCATATATTTT.

This clonotype appeared many times. The V call is TRBV3-1, the J call TRBJ2-5; 7 positions agree with TRBD2. The CDR3 extends over 15 amino acids. With V trimmed by 10 bases and J by 1 base, 12 bases remained unmatched. Germline CDR1 reads LGHDT; CDR2 reads YNNKEL (reference sequence). CDR3 residues: CATIPSASGQETQYF. The CDR3 DNA follows: TGTGCCACCATTCCGTCGGCTAGCGGCCAAGAGACCCAGTACTTC.

The chain combines TRBV20-1 with TRBJ2-2; the D call may be TRBD1 or TRBD2 (6 bases each). CDR1 and CDR2 (germline): DFQATT, SNEGSKA (reference sequence). V was pared by 6 bases and J by 1 base, with 12 bases between. CDR3 length: 14 residues. In nucleotides, the CDR3 is TGCAGTGCCAGGAAGGGGGGGAACACCGGGGAGCTGTTTTTT. It translates to CSARKGGNTGELFF.

Many counts were recorded for this clonotype. As DNA, the CDR3 is TGTGCCAGCAGCTTACAAGCGGTGTCTTATGGCTACACCTTC. This translates into CASSLQAVSYGYTF. V and J are TRBV7-9 and TRBJ1-2; the D is unclear. Germline V lookup: CDR1 SEHNR, CDR2 FQNEAQ (reference sequence). V lost 2 bases to trimming and J lost 5 bases, with 12 bases between them. The CDR3 sequence is 14 residues long.

This clonotype was counted ten times or more. This chain uses TRBV5-1 with TRBJ2-7; no reliable D call. Trimming shortened V by 0 bases and J by 4 bases, and 8 bases separated the two germline ends. The CDR3 runs to 13 residues. CDR1 SGHRS and CDR2 YFSETQ come from the germline V gene. The CDR3 bases are TGCGCCAGCAGCTTGGGACCCAGGTACGAGCAGTACTTC. Protein: CASSLGPRYEQYF.

This clonotype was counted ten times or more. The chain uses TRBV7-7 and TRBJ2-2, with D unclear. Germline V gene data show CDR1 as SSHAT and CDR2 as FNYEAQ (reference sequence). The CDR3 spans 13 residues. CDR3: CASRASLAGELFF. CDR3 nucleotide sequence: TGTGCTAGCCGTGCGTCTCTCGCCGGGGAGCTGTTTTTT.

V usage is TRBV7-2 and J usage is TRBJ1-2; TRBD1 aligns across 8 bases. This CDR3 region has 12 residues. Trimming at V came to 10 bases and at J to 5 bases, leaving 6 bases not matched to a gene. Germline loops: CDR1 SGHTA, CDR2 FQGNSA. The DNA of the CDR3 is TGTGCCACAACACAGGGGGGATATGGCTACACCTTC. This sequence encodes CATTQGGYGYTF.

V gene TRBV20-1 combines with J gene TRBJ1-5; 12 bases match TRBD1. The CDR3 consists of 15 residues. With 8 bases clipped from V and 4 bases from J, the junction kept 9 bases outside the gene matches. The germline V gene encodes CDR1 DFQATT and CDR2 SNEGSKA (reference sequence). CDR3 sequence reads: CSSKGGQGANQPQHF. CDR3 in DNA: TGCAGTTCGAAGGGGGGACAGGGGGCAAATCAGCCCCAGCATTTT.

This clonotype was seen many times. V and J are TRBV4-1 and TRBJ2-7, with 9 bases fitting TRBD2. Germline CDR1 and CDR2: MGHRA and YSYEKL. With 3 bases clipped from V and 1 base from J, the junction kept 4 bases outside the gene matches. This CDR3 has 15 amino acids. The CDR3, as DNA: TGCGCCAGCAGCCATCTAGCGGGAAATTCCTACGAGCAGTACTTC. Protein sequence: CASSHLAGNSYEQYF.